Listed here are 24 T cell receptor beta chains from one sample, sequenced in a study of early T cells in non-severe SARS-CoV-2 infection. MiXCR, run by TCRdb on the 5' RACE reads, gives a single entry per CDR3 protein. Counted here are around 78,000 distinct CDR3 sequences, 10% occurring once; the ten biggest clones make up 6% to 8%. The sequenced sample was whole blood, obtained at baseline. These receptors were taken from an adult who was a healthcare worker with PCR-confirmed SARS-CoV-2 infection or an uninfected control (not recorded which).

This clonotype was counted ten times or more. Here the CDR3 reads CASSPGQPADTQYF. The CDR3 region has the DNA TGCGCCAGCAGCCCGGGACAGCCGGCGGATACGCAGTATTTT. V usage is TRBV5-1 and J usage is TRBJ2-3; 7 bases line up with TRBD1. CDR1 SGHRS and CDR2 YFSETQ come from the germline V gene. The ends lost 4 bases at V and 6 bases at J; junction bases unmatched: 8. CDR3 length equals 14 residues.

The sample holds a few counts of this clonotype. V gene TRBV14 combines with J gene TRBJ2-3; D may match TRBD1 or TRBD2 (5 bases each). The CDR3 covers 16 residues. Germline CDR1 and CDR2: SGHDN and FVKESK. V was trimmed by 5 bases and J by 5 bases, leaving 20 bases between them. CDR3 sequence reads: CASSSRLHRGEDTQYF. As DNA, the CDR3 is TGTGCCAGCAGCTCAAGGCTCCATCGAGGGGAAGATACGCAGTATTTT. Using reference TRBV14 and TRBJ2-3 for the parts outside the CDR3, the full variable domain is EAGVTQFPSHSVIEKGQTVTLRCDPISGHDNLYWYRRVMGKEIKFLLHFVKESKQDESGMPNNRFLAERTGGTYSTLKVQPAELEDSGVYFCASSSRLHRGEDTQYFGPGTRLTVL.

There are many counts of this clonotype. The CDR3 reads CASSRAGLASTDTQYF. The CDR3 nucleotides read TGTGCCAGCAGCCGAGCGGGACTAGCTTCAACAGATACGCAGTATTTT. V and J are TRBV6-1 and TRBJ2-3, with 9 bases aligning to TRBD2. Germline trimming cut 6 bases from V and 3 bases from J; bases unmatched to any gene: 10. The CDR3 loop spans 16 amino acids. Germline V gives CDR1 MNHNS, CDR2 SASEGT.

This clonotype was picked up a small number of times. The CDR3 spells CASSPTGASSQPQHF. The DNA of the CDR3 is TGTGCCAGCAGCCCGACAGGGGCCAGTTCTCAGCCCCAGCATTTT. V gene TRBV7-8 combines with J gene TRBJ1-5; TRBD1 agrees at 8 bases. CDR3 length: 15 amino acids. CDR1 and CDR2 from the germline V gene are SGHVS and FQNEAQ. Trimming took 5 bases from V and 6 from J; bases not matched to a gene: 9. Combining the CDR3 with reference TRBV7-8 and TRBJ1-5 gives the whole variable domain GAGVSQSPRYKVAKRGQDVALRCDPISGHVSLFWYQQALGQGPEFLTYFQNEAQLDKSGLPSDRFFAERPEGSVSTLKIQRTQQEDSAVYLCASSPTGASSQPQHFGDGTRLSIL.

The sample holds a few counts of this clonotype. The V gene is TRBV3-1, the J gene TRBJ1-4; D is undetermined. V was clipped by 3 bases and J by 5 bases, with 10 bases between them. The CDR3 extends over 14 amino acids. In germline, CDR1 is LGHDT, CDR2 YNNKEL (reference sequence). In nucleotides, the CDR3 is TGTGCCAGCAGCCAGGACGCGGTAAATGAAAAACTGTTTTTT. Translating gives CASSQDAVNEKLFF.

The chain joins TRBV11-3 to TRBJ1-1, with 10 bases that match TRBD1. Trimming removed 2 bases from V and 5 bases from J; junction bases left unmatched: 5. There are 15 residues in the CDR3. CDR1 is SGHNT and CDR2 is YENEEA in the germline V gene. The CDR3 sequence: CASSLYGQGGTEAFF. The CDR3 DNA follows: TGTGCCAGCAGCTTATATGGACAGGGGGGAACTGAAGCTTTCTTT.

J is TRBJ2-7 and V is TRBV5-8; 8 nucleotides match TRBD2. The germline CDR1 and CDR2 sequences are SGHTS and YDEGEE. The J segment lost 7 bases and the V segment lost 1 base, leaving 4 bases of the junction unmatched. This CDR3 comprises 13 residues. In DNA form, the CDR3 reads TGTGCCAGCAGCTTGAGTACTAGCGGAGAGCAGTACTTC. Protein product: CASSLSTSGEQYF.

This clonotype has just a few counts. The V call is TRBV3-1, the J call TRBJ1-2, with unresolved D. The V and J ends lost 1 base and 6 bases respectively, with 9 bases between them. CDR1 and CDR2 from the germline V gene are LGHDT and YNNKEL (reference sequence). There are 13 residues in the CDR3. The CDR3 here is CASSQVLSDGYTF. The CDR3 coding sequence is TGTGCCAGCAGCCAAGTTTTGTCTGATGGCTACACCTTC. Together with reference TRBV3-1 and TRBJ1-2, the CDR3 gives the full variable domain: DTAVSQTPKYLVTQMGNDKSIKCEQNLGHDTMYWYKQDSKKFLKIMFSYNNKELIINETVPNRFSPKSPDKAHLNLHINSLELGDSAVYFCASSQVLSDGYTFGSGTRLTVV.

This chain links TRBV6-5 with TRBJ1-2; TRBD1 is a possible D gene (5 bases). CDR1 is MNHEY and CDR2 is SVGAGI in the germline V gene. V was shortened by 6 bases and J by 3 bases, with 14 bases between the two germline ends. The CDR3 runs 14 residues. CDR3 DNA sequence: TGTGCCAGCAGCCCAAGGGGTGCGGACTATGGCTACACCTTC. It yields the protein CASSPRGADYGYTF.

This clonotype was observed a handful of times. The CDR3 region has the DNA TGTGCCAGCAGCTTAAAATTTGGCTCTGGGGCCAACGTCCTGACTTTC. Its protein product is CASSLKFGSGANVLTF. The chain has TRBV7-3 and TRBJ2-6; D is unclear. Trimming cost V 1 base and J 0 bases, with 7 bases left between them. The CDR3 is 16 residues long. Germline CDR1 reads SGHTA; CDR2 reads FQGTGA.

This clonotype has just a few counts. The CDR3 region is CASSLDQGPHDEQYF. As DNA, the CDR3 is TGTGCCAGCAGCCTGGATCAGGGGCCCCACGACGAGCAGTACTTC. The rearrangement joins TRBV5-4 to TRBJ2-7; tentatively, D is TRBD1 (6 bases). V was cut by 4 bases and J by 5 bases, with 19 bases left in between. The CDR3 is 15 amino acids. From germline, CDR1 is SGHNT and CDR2 YYREEE (reference sequence). Supplemented by reference TRBV5-4 and TRBJ2-7, the full variable domain reads ETGVTQSPTHLIKTRGQQVTLRCSSQSGHNTVSWYQQALGQGPQFIFQYYREEENGRGNFPPRFSGLQFPNYSSELNVNALELDDSALYLCASSLDQGPHDEQYFGPGTRLTVT.

In its sample, this clonotype was seen many times. V gene TRBV20-1 combines with J gene TRBJ2-3; D is unclear. The CDR3 loop spans 13 amino acids. V shed 2 bases and J shed 1 base, with 7 bases lying between them. Germline V gene data show CDR1 as DFQATT and CDR2 as SNEGSKA (reference sequence). CDR3 nucleotide sequence: TGCAGTGCTAGACCGGTTGGCACAGATACGCAGTATTTT. Encoded protein: CSARPVGTDTQYF.

Note on this clonotype: Germline and junction disagree at one end, which may indicate a read error. V and J are TRBV5-1 and TRBJ1-1; D possibly corresponds to TRBD1 (6 bases). The CDR3 covers 17 residues. CDR1 and CDR2 from the germline V gene are SGHRS and YFSETQ. The CDR3 region has the DNA TGTGCCAGCAGCTTATCCTGGGGGGCCGAAGCGGGGACTGAAGCTTTCTTT. It codes for CASSLSWGAEAGTEAFF.

V and J are TRBV7-9 and TRBJ1-1, with D unresolved. The germline V gene has CDR1 SEHNR and CDR2 FQNEAQ (reference sequence). CDR3 length: 16 amino acids. Deletions cut 2 bases from V and 0 bases from J, with 13 bases between. DNA of the CDR3: TGTGCCAGCAGCTTACTTGGGCAGCTAATGAACACTGAAGCTTTCTTT. Protein sequence: CASSLLGQLMNTEAFF. The full variable domain, with the rest looked up from reference TRBV7-9 and TRBJ1-1, is DTGVSQNPRHKITKRGQNVTFRCDPISEHNRLYWYRQTLGQGPEFLTYFQNEAQLEKSRLLSDRFSAERPKGSFSTLEIQRTEQGDSAMYLCASSLLGQLMNTEAFFGQGTRLTVV.

Judged by abundance, this clonotype is medium-sized (0.01 to 0.1%). V gene TRBV4-1 combines with J gene TRBJ2-5; TRBD1 matches at 7 bases. Germline assignment: CDR1 MGHRA and CDR2 YSYEKL. V lost 5 bases, J lost 0 bases, and 6 bases stayed unmatched. This CDR3 has 15 residues. The CDR3 DNA sequence: TGCGCCAGCAGCTCCGGGACAGCCTACCAAGAGACCCAGTACTTC. This sequence encodes CASSSGTAYQETQYF.

This clonotype was seen repeatedly, ten times or more. The genes are TRBV12-3 or TRBV12-4 and TRBJ2-4, with a tentative D call TRBD2 (6 bases). This CDR3 comprises 12 residues. The germline V and J ends were trimmed by 8 bases and 2 bases, with 7 bases remaining between them. CDR3 amino acids: CASGGTKNIQYF. For the CDR3, the DNA is TGTGCCAGCGGGGGGACCAAAAACATTCAGTACTTC.

The chain combines TRBV2 with TRBJ1-2; D is unclear. Looked up from germline, CDR1 is SNHLY and CDR2 is FYNNEI. V dropped 6 bases and J dropped 5 bases, with 10 bases sitting between them. This CDR3 has 12 residues. The CDR3 DNA reads as TGTGCCAGCAGGAAACTTGATTATGGCTACACCTTC. It encodes CASRKLDYGYTF.

This clonotype was detected ten times or more. The V gene is TRBV25-1, the J gene TRBJ2-7; 11 bases are a match to TRBD1. CDR3 length: 17 residues. V was clipped by 1 base and J by 3 bases; unmatched bases: 8. Germline V gives CDR1 MGHDK, CDR2 SYGVNS. CDR3 sequence (DNA): TGTGCCAGCAGTGAATCGGACAGGGGGCAGCTCGTCTACGAGCAGTACTTC. Translating gives CASSESDRGQLVYEQYF.

This clonotype turned up a few times. The chain uses TRBV12-3 or TRBV12-4 and TRBJ2-4; D not certain. CDR3 length: 10 amino acids. The V end was cut by 4 bases, the J end by 9 bases, with 4 bases between. The CDR3 loop reads CASSSGIQYF. CDR3 nucleotides: TGTGCCAGCAGTTCGGGCATTCAGTACTTC.

The chain has TRBV29-1 and TRBJ2-1; D unclear. CDR3 length: 11 amino acids. With 3 bases removed from V and 8 bases from J, the gap between germline ends came to 8 bases. Germline assignment: CDR1 SQVTM and CDR2 ANQGSEA. The CDR3 is CSVEVRDEQFF. CDR3 in DNA: TGCAGCGTTGAGGTACGCGATGAGCAGTTCTTC.

This clonotype was observed many times. This chain connects TRBV10-3 to TRBJ1-2; tentative D call: TRBD1 (5 bases). The CDR3 is made up of 14 amino acids. Germline values: CDR1 ENHRY, CDR2 SYGVKD. Trimming stripped 6 bases from V and 3 bases from J, with 14 bases between. The CDR3 reads CAIRGPGADYGYTF. CDR3 coding DNA: TGTGCCATCAGGGGGCCAGGAGCTGACTATGGCTACACCTTC.

This clonotype occurred many times. The chain has TRBV4-1 and TRBJ1-4, with D unresolved. Germline CDR1 reads MGHRA; CDR2 reads YSYEKL. Trimming stripped 2 bases from V and 2 bases from J, with 12 bases between. The CDR3 sequence is 16 residues long. The CDR3 here is CASSQPWTATNEKLFF. CDR3 DNA sequence: TGCGCCAGCAGCCAACCCTGGACTGCCACTAATGAAAAACTGTTTTTT.

In this sample, this clonotype turned up a few times. The rearrangement joins TRBV7-9 to TRBJ2-1; D is ambiguous. CDR1 is SEHNR and CDR2 is FQNEAQ in the germline V gene (reference sequence). V gave up 4 bases and J gave up 2 bases, with 18 bases separating them. CDR3 length equals 17 residues. CDR3 DNA: TGTGCCAGCAGCTCGCAGACCGACGGCACAACCTACAATGAGCAGTTCTTC. Translated: CASSSQTDGTTYNEQFF. The full variable domain, its missing parts supplied by reference TRBV7-9 and TRBJ2-1, is DTGVSQNPRHKITKRGQNVTFRCDPISEHNRLYWYRQTLGQGPEFLTYFQNEAQLEKSRLLSDRFSAERPKGSFSTLEIQRTEQGDSAMYLCASSSQTDGTTYNEQFFGPGTRLTVL.

This clonotype appeared many times. V and J are TRBV15 and TRBJ2-3; D uncertain. This CDR3 has 15 amino acids. Germline values: CDR1 LNHNV, CDR2 YYDKDF (reference sequence). V was clipped by 0 bases and J by 0 bases, with 7 bases between them. CDR3 loop: CATSREGSSTDTQYF. The CDR3, as DNA: TGTGCCACCAGCAGAGAAGGGTCTAGCACAGATACGCAGTATTTT. The variable domain in full, with the rest retrieved from reference TRBV15 and TRBJ2-3, is DAMVIQNPRYQVTQFGKPVTLSCSQTLNHNVMYWYQQKSSQAPKLLFHYYDKDFNNEADTPDNFQSRRPNTSFCFLDIRSPGLGDTAMYLCATSREGSSTDTQYFGPGTRLTVL.